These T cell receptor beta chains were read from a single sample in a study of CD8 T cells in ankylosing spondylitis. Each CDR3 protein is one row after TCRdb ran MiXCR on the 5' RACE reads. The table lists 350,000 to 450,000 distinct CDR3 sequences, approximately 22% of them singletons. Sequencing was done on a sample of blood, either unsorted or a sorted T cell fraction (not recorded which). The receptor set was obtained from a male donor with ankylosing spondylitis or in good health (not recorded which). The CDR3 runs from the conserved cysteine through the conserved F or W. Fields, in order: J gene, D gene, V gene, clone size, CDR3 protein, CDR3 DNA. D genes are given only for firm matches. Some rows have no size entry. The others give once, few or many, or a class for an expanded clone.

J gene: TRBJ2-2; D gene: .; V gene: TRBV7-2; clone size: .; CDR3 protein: CASSFIGRGPTGELFF; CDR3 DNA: TGTGCCAGCAGCTTCATTGGGCGGGGGCCCACCGGGGAGCTGTTTTTT
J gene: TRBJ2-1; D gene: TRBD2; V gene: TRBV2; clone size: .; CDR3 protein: CASIGTSGDEQFF; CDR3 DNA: TGTGCCAGCATCGGGACTAGCGGCGATGAGCAGTTCTTC
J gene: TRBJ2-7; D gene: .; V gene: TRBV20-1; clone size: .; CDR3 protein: CSARNPLEGESYEQYF; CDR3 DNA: TGCAGTGCTAGAAACCCTTTAGAAGGCGAATCCTACGAGCAGTACTTC
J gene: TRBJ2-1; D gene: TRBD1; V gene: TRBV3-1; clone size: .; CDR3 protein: CASSQGATGHEQFF; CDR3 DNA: TGTGCCAGCAGCCAAGGCGCGACAGGGCATGAGCAGTTCTTC
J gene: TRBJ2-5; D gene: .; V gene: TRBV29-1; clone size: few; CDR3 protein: CSVETVKWTQKETQYF; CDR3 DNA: TGCAGCGTTGAAACCGTAAAATGGACGCAAAAAGAGACCCAGTACTTC
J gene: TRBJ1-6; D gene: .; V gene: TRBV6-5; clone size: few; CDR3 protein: CASSFSGNSPLHF; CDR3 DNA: TGTGCCAGCAGTTTCTCAGGGAATTCACCCCTCCACTTT
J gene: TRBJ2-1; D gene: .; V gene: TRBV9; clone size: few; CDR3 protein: CASSVGFFSSYNEQFF; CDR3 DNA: TGTGCCAGCAGCGTAGGATTCTTCAGTTCCTACAATGAGCAGTTCTTC
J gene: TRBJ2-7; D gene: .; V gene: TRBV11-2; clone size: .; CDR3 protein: CASSHGQSYEQYF; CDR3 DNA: TGTGCCAGCAGTCACGGACAGTCCTACGAGCAGTACTTC
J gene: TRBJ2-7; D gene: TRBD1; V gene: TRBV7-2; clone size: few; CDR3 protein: CASSPGQGAAYEQYF; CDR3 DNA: TGTGCCAGCAGCCCAGGACAGGGGGCGGCCTACGAGCAGTACTTC
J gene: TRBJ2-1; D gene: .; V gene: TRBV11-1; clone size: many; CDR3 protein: CASTSNPGPAYNEQFF; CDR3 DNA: TGTGCCAGCACCTCGAACCCCGGGCCCGCCTACAATGAGCAGTTCTTC
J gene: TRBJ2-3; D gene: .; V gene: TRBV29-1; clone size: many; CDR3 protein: CSTPSDEGTDTQYF; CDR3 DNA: TGCAGCACCCCCTCGGATGAGGGCACAGATACGCAGTATTTT
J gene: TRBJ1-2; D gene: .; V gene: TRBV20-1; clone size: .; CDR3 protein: CSARDLVNYGYTF; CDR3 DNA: TGCAGTGCTAGAGATTTGGTTAACTATGGCTACACCTTC
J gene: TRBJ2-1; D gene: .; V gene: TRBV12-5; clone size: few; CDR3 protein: CASGFLPPKDGYNEQFF; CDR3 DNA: TGTGCTAGTGGTTTCCTGCCACCGAAGGACGGCTACAATGAGCAGTTCTTC
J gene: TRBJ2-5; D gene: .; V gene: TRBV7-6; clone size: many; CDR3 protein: CASSRGEETQYF; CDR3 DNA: TGTGCCAGCAGCAGGGGAGAAGAGACCCAGTACTTC
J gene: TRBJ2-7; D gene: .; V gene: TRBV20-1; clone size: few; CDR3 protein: CSANSPSYEQYF; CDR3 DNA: TGCAGTGCTAACAGTCCGTCCTACGAGCAGTACTTC
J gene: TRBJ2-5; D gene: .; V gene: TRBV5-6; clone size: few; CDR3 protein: CASSFQLGTDQETQYF; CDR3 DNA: TGTGCCAGCAGCTTTCAGCTGGGGACCGACCAAGAGACCCAGTACTTC
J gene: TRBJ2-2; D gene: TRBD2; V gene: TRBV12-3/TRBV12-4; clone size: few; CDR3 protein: CATGGGELFF; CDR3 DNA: TGTGCCACGGGAGGCGGGGAGCTGTTTTTT